The next 32 T cell receptor beta chains were all read from a single sample in a study of cytomegalovirus exposure and HLA in healthy donors. PCR primers comprised 60 Vbeta and 13 Jbeta primers. Generated by immunoSEQ multiplex PCR, the TCRdb table keeps only in-frame clones and is missing some. The sample has under 200,000 clones, approximately 80% seen once. The sequencing sample was made of PBMCs. These receptors came from a man between 60 and 75 years old in good health and CMV-seronegative.

The V and J genes are TRBV2 and TRBJ1-3; TRBD1 matches at 7 bases. Germline CDR1 is SNHLY and CDR2 is FYNNEI. The CDR3 is made up of 15 amino acids. V was clipped by 4 bases and J by 3 bases; unmatched bases: 6. CDR3 protein: CASSGDRVFGNTIYF. The CDR3 region has the DNA TGTGCCAGCAGTGGAGACAGGGTCTTTGGAAACACCATATATTTT.

This clone was found once. The chain has TRBV5-4 and TRBJ2-3; TRBD2 might be the D (5 bases). The ends were cut back, 6 bases at V and 2 bases at J, with 19 bases in the middle. CDR3 length equals 16 residues. The germline V gene has CDR1 SGHNT and CDR2 YYREEE (reference sequence). The CDR3 reads CASTNGRRSNTDTQYF. As DNA, the CDR3 is TGTGCCAGCACCAACGGACGGAGGTCGAACACAGATACGCAGTATTTT.

The chain employs TRBV27 and TRBJ2-3; D is uncertain. From germline, CDR1 is MNHEY and CDR2 SMNVEV (reference sequence). The CDR3 length is 14 residues. Deletions cut 2 bases from V and 2 bases from J, with 8 bases between. The CDR3, as DNA: TGTGCCAGCAGTTTAGGGTGGGCCACAGATACGCAGTATTTT. Translating gives CASSLGWATDTQYF.

This clone was found a few times. J is TRBJ2-3 and V is TRBV13; no reliable D call. V was cut by 5 bases and J by 0 bases, with 6 bases left in between. The CDR3 extends over 13 amino acids. Germline loops: CDR1 PRHDT, CDR2 FYEKMQ (reference sequence). The CDR3 DNA reads as TGTGCCAGCAGCCAGACTAGCACAGATACGCAGTATTTT. Its protein is CASSQTSTDTQYF.

The chain couples TRBV6-5 to TRBJ2-7, with a possible D match to TRBD2 (5 bases). CDR3 length equals 13 residues. Trimming removed 5 bases from V and 3 bases from J, with 11 bases in between. Germline V gene sequence: CDR1 MNHEY, CDR2 SVGAGI. The CDR3 protein is CASSRGYNYEQYF. CDR3 coding DNA: TGTGCCAGCAGTCGCGGGTATAACTACGAGCAGTACTTC.

CDR3 bases: TGTGCCAGCAGCACACGGACAGCGATACAAGAGACCCAGTACTTC. Protein: CASSTRTAIQETQYF. The chain has TRBV7-9 and TRBJ2-5; TRBD1 might be the D (6 bases). The germline V gene encodes CDR1 SEHNR and CDR2 FQNEAQ (reference sequence). The CDR3 extends over 15 amino acids. The V end lost 5 bases, the J end lost 2 bases, and 15 bases lay between the germline ends.

This rearrangement joins TRBV5-6 to TRBJ1-5; 9 bases fit TRBD1. CDR3 length equals 16 residues. V was pared by 1 base and J by 4 bases, with 6 bases of the junction left unmatched. Germline CDR1 is SGHDT and CDR2 is YYEEEE. CDR3 DNA: TGTGCCAGCAGCTTGTCCGGGACAGGGTGGAATCAGCCCCAGCATTTT. Encoded protein: CASSLSGTGWNQPQHF.

The chain recombines TRBV7-2 with TRBJ1-3; maybe TRBD1 (5 bases). Trimming removed 5 bases at V and 1 base at J, with 12 bases between. The CDR3 length is 15 residues. Germline V lookup: CDR1 SGHTA, CDR2 FQGNSA. Written as DNA, the CDR3 is TGTGCCAGCAGCCCACGGGGGGGGTCTGGAAACACCATATATTTT. This gives the protein CASSPRGGSGNTIYF.

V gene TRBV2 combines with J gene TRBJ2-2; 8 bases match TRBD2. The length of the CDR3 is 15 residues. In germline, CDR1 is SNHLY, CDR2 FYNNEI. V dropped 6 bases and J dropped 2; count of bases not matched to a gene: 5. DNA of the CDR3: TGTGCCAGCAGCAGACTAGCGACTAACACCGGGGAGCTGTTTTTT. Its translation: CASSRLATNTGELFF.

A few counts support this clone. This sequence joins TRBV6-1 and TRBJ1-4, with TRBD1 matching 9 bases. Germline assignment: CDR1 MNHNS and CDR2 SASEGT. The ends lost 5 bases at V and 7 bases at J; junction bases unmatched: 8. This CDR3 region has 15 residues. The CDR3 region is CASSSDRGASEKLFF. The DNA of the CDR3 is TGTGCCAGCAGTTCGGACAGGGGCGCGAGTGAAAAACTGTTTTTT.

This chain joins TRBV6-1 and TRBJ2-7; TRBD1 aligns across 10 bases. CDR1 is MNHNS and CDR2 is SASEGT in the germline V gene. This CDR3 has 14 residues. Germline trimming cut 6 bases from V and 4 bases from J; bases unmatched to any gene: 6. CDR3 sequence: CASRVDRGTYEQYF. The CDR3 nucleotides read TGTGCCAGCAGGGTGGACAGGGGGACTTACGAGCAGTACTTC.

The chain is built from TRBV2 and TRBJ2-2; 7 nucleotides line up with TRBD2. The length of the CDR3 is 13 residues. Germline V CDR1 and CDR2: SNHLY, FYNNEI. V shed 8 bases, J shed 2 bases, and the junction held 2 bases outside the gene matches. As DNA, the CDR3 is TGTGCCAGCCGGGACTACAACACCGGGGAGCTGTTTTTT. This encodes CASRDYNTGELFF.

This chain connects TRBV18 to TRBJ1-1; 8 bases agree with TRBD1. The CDR3 runs to 14 residues. The J segment lost 1 base and the V segment lost 4 bases, leaving 2 bases of the junction unmatched. Germline loops: CDR1 KGHSH, CDR2 LQKENI. CDR3 DNA: TGTGCCAGCTCACTCGGGACAGGGAACACTGAAGCTTTCTTT. Translating gives CASSLGTGNTEAFF.

The chain employs TRBV19 and TRBJ2-2, with 9 bases fitting TRBD1. The length of the CDR3 is 17 residues. The germline gives CDR1 LNHDA, CDR2 SQIVND (reference sequence). The trim removed 3 bases at V and 4 bases at J, leaving 9 bases unmatched. CDR3 loop: CASSIYTGGSITGELFF. The CDR3 DNA sequence: TGTGCCAGTAGTATTTATACAGGGGGCTCTATCACCGGGGAGCTGTTTTTT.

Points on this clone: At one end, the junction sequence differs from germline, possibly due to a read error. The chain is built from TRBV6-5 and TRBJ1-5, with TRBD1 matching 9 bases. This CDR3 spans 14 amino acids. The germline V gene encodes CDR1 MNHEY and CDR2 SVGAGI. The CDR3 sequence is CASRGTGKNQPQNF. The CDR3 nucleotides are TGTGCCAGCCGAGGGACAGGGAAAAATCAGCCCCAGAATTTT.

This clone was detected a few times. The J gene is TRBJ2-7, the V gene TRBV5-4; 8 positions match TRBD1. The CDR3 sequence is 13 residues long. Germline lookup yields CDR1 SGHNT and CDR2 YYREEE (reference sequence). V lost 4 bases, J lost 6 bases, and 6 bases stayed unmatched. CDR3 DNA: TGTGCCAGCAGCCTGGACAGGGTCCGCGAGCAGTACTTC. The encoded protein is CASSLDRVREQYF.

The table lists this clone with a count of one. This chain uses TRBV30 with TRBJ2-5, with 8 positions matching TRBD2. The DNA end favors TRBJ2-7, so the J call may be wrong. CDR3 length: 14 amino acids. Per the germline V gene, CDR1 is GTSNPN and CDR2 is SVGIG (reference sequence). The CDR3 sequence is CAWRPSGRVYEQYF. CDR3 nucleotide sequence: TGTGCCTGGAGACCCAGCGGGAGAGTCTACGAGCAGTACTTC.

The J gene is TRBJ2-5, the V gene TRBV7-3; D is possibly TRBD1 (5 bases). The CDR3 sequence is 13 residues long. V lost 5 bases and J lost 2, with 9 bases in between. In germline, CDR1 is SGHTA, CDR2 FQGTGA. The CDR3 sequence is CASSRQPQETQYF. CDR3 DNA sequence: TGTGCCAGCAGCCGACAGCCTCAAGAGACCCAGTACTTC. Filled out from reference TRBV7-3 and TRBJ2-5, the complete variable domain reads GAGVSQTPSNKVTEKGKYVELRCDPISGHTALYWYRQSLGQGPEFLIYFQGTGAADDSGLPNDRFFAVRPEGSVSTLKIQRTERGDSAVYLCASSRQPQETQYFGPGTRLLVL.

In this sample, this clone turned up a few times. The chain employs TRBV28 and TRBJ2-7; D is undetermined. Germline V gene data show CDR1 as MDHEN and CDR2 as SYDVKM. This CDR3 spans 14 amino acids. V lost 2 bases to trimming and J lost 3 bases, with 11 bases between them. The CDR3 is CASSLVGGYYEQYF. CDR3 in DNA: TGTGCCAGCAGTTTAGTCGGCGGCTACTACGAGCAGTACTTC.

This chain connects TRBV15 to TRBJ1-2, with D tentatively TRBD1 (6 bases). V lost 5 bases and J lost 8, with 21 bases in between. The CDR3 runs 15 residues. Germline V lookup: CDR1 LNHNV, CDR2 YYDKDF (reference sequence). As DNA, the CDR3 is TGTGCCACCAGCGATTCTGGCAGGGGCATTTGGGGCTACACCTTC. It translates to CATSDSGRGIWGYTF. The whole variable domain, remainder taken from reference TRBV15 and TRBJ1-2, is DAMVIQNPRYQVTQFGKPVTLSCSQTLNHNVMYWYQQKSSQAPKLLFHYYDKDFNNEADTPDNFQSRRPNTSFCFLDIRSPGLGDTAMYLCATSDSGRGIWGYTFGSGTRLTVV.

The rearrangement links TRBV5-1 to TRBJ2-1; D unclear. The CDR3 covers 15 residues. The germline V gene encodes CDR1 SGHRS and CDR2 YFSETQ. The ends were cut back, 2 bases at V and 6 bases at J, with 15 bases in the middle. The CDR3 spells CASSFIGGLGNEQFF. The CDR3, as DNA: TGCGCCAGCAGCTTTATAGGCGGCCTGGGCAATGAGCAGTTCTTC.

This sequence joins TRBV2 and TRBJ2-1, with D perhaps TRBD2 (5 bases). This CDR3 comprises 13 residues. Trimming took off 4 bases at V and 8 bases at J, with 12 bases between the two ends. Looked up from germline, CDR1 is SNHLY and CDR2 is FYNNEI. Here the CDR3 reads CASSAPGADEQFF. As DNA, the CDR3 is TGTGCCAGCAGTGCCCCCGGAGCGGATGAGCAGTTCTTC.

This chain connects TRBV29-1 to TRBJ1-3; D remains ambiguous. The germline CDR1 and CDR2 sequences are SQVTM and ANQGSEA. V lost 4 bases and J lost 0, with 7 bases in between. The CDR3 consists of 13 residues. The CDR3 DNA follows: TGCAGCGTTGCTGTCCTCTCTGGAAACACCATATATTTT. Translated: CSVAVLSGNTIYF.

This clone was recorded only once. The chain uses TRBV6-1 and TRBJ1-5; a possible D gene is TRBD1 (6 bases). Germline V gene data show CDR1 as MNHNS and CDR2 as SASEGT. This CDR3 spans 17 amino acids. Trimming pared 2 bases from V and 0 bases from J, leaving 14 bases between. In nucleotides, the CDR3 is TGTGCCAGCAGTGAAATCCGGGGGGGGGCTAGCAATCAGCCCCAGCATTTT. Residues: CASSEIRGGASNQPQHF.

The chain is built from TRBV18 and TRBJ2-7; D remains ambiguous. The germline V gene has CDR1 KGHSH and CDR2 LQKENI. V shed 2 bases and J shed 2 bases, with 4 bases lying between them. CDR3 length: 12 amino acids. The CDR3 bases are TGTGCCAGCTCACCAAATACCTACGAGCAGTACTTC. Amino acid sequence: CASSPNTYEQYF.

In the case of this clone: The sample holds other DNA sequences that translate to the same CDR3. The V call is TRBV18, the J call TRBJ2-5; D may be TRBD1 (6 bases). The CDR3 has 13 amino acids. V dropped 6 bases and J dropped 1 base, with 9 bases sitting between them. The germline gives CDR1 KGHSH, CDR2 LQKENI. CDR3 loop: CASSRQVQETQYF. CDR3 sequence (DNA): TGTGCCAGCTCCCGACAGGTCCAAGAGACCCAGTACTTC.

V and J are TRBV27 and TRBJ2-7, with 10 bases aligning to TRBD2. There are 14 residues in the CDR3. Germline-derived CDR1 and CDR2 are MNHEY and SMNVEV (reference sequence). V lost 5 bases and J lost 0; bases outside the gene matches: 1. The CDR3 spells CASSKREGSYEQYF. The DNA for the CDR3 is TGTGCCAGCAGTAAGCGGGAGGGCTCCTACGAGCAGTACTTC.

This chain links TRBV28 with TRBJ2-7, with D unclear. The CDR3 is 14 amino acids. CDR1 is MDHEN and CDR2 is SYDVKM in the germline V gene. The V gene lost 5 bases and the J gene lost 2 bases, with 13 bases spanning the gap. The CDR3 protein is CASSPVRVAYEQYF. As DNA, the CDR3 is TGTGCCAGCAGTCCCGTCCGGGTAGCCTACGAGCAGTACTTC.

V usage is TRBV6-1 and J usage is TRBJ1-1; weak D call: TRBD1 (6 bases). Germline V gene sequence: CDR1 MNHNS, CDR2 SASEGT. Trimming left V 6 bases short and J 1 base short, with 12 bases between. CDR3 length: 14 amino acids. This CDR3 is CASRAGVWNTEAFF. CDR3 DNA sequence: TGTGCCAGCAGGGCAGGGGTGTGGAACACTGAAGCTTTCTTT.

The rearrangement links TRBV28 to TRBJ2-5; 14 bases fit TRBD2. This CDR3 has 18 amino acids. J was trimmed by 6 bases and V by 6 bases; bases with no gene match: 15. The germline V gene has CDR1 MDHEN and CDR2 SYDVKM. CDR3 DNA sequence: TGTGCCAGCAGCCCTGGACTAGCGGGAGGCACAGCTAAAAAGACCCAGTACTTC. Its protein product is CASSPGLAGGTAKKTQYF.

The chain joins TRBV18 to TRBJ2-3; 12 bases are a match to TRBD1. This CDR3 contains 15 residues. From germline, CDR1 is KGHSH and CDR2 LQKENI. With 6 bases clipped from V and 4 bases from J, the junction kept 5 bases outside the gene matches. The CDR3 nucleotides read TGTGCCAGCTCGCCCGGGACAGGGGGCCCAGATACGCAGTATTTT. The encoded protein is CASSPGTGGPDTQYF.

The rearrangement links TRBV5-4 to TRBJ2-1, with 7 bases identical to TRBD1. In germline, CDR1 is SGHNT, CDR2 YYREEE (reference sequence). The junction had 10 bases not matched to a gene; V was cut back by 3 bases and J by 10 bases. The CDR3 extends over 14 amino acids. This CDR3 is CASSSGTALGEQFF. CDR3 coding DNA: TGTGCCAGCAGCTCCGGGACAGCTTTGGGGGAGCAGTTCTTC.